This T cell receptor beta chain is from a study of Graves' ophthalmopathy and Graves' hyperthyroidism. CDR3 size: 14 residues. Trimming cost V 6 bases and J 2 bases; bases outside gene matches: 7. Germline V gene data show CDR1 as SNHLY and CDR2 as FYNNEI. From RNA, the CDR3 regions of TCR beta chains were amplified and sequenced. RT-PCR with HTBI primers came first, then second-round multiplex PCR. TCRdb recomputed calls from the multiplex PCR reads with MiXCR, one row per CDR3 protein. The sample lists around 1,200,000 distinct CDR3 sequences; about 36% were seen once. Sequencing input: peripheral blood or thyroid tissue (not recorded which). The chain has TRBV2 and TRBJ2-7, with 7 bases that match TRBD1. The TCR sequence derives from an adult man with Graves' hyperthyroidism. The CDR3 reads CASSGQVTPYEQYF. DNA of the CDR3: TGTGCCAGCAGCGGACAGGTCACACCCTACGAGCAGTACTTC.